This T cell receptor (beta chain) was profiled in a study of cytotoxic CD8 clonotypes in ibrutinib-treated CLL. This clone turned up a few times. Generated by immunoSEQ multiplex PCR, the TCRdb table keeps only in-frame clones and is missing some. The data contain around 250,000 clones, around 70% of them singletons. V lost 8 bases to trimming and J lost 12 bases, with 19 bases between them. Germline assignment: CDR1 MDHEN and CDR2 SYDVKM. The CDR3 extends over 12 amino acids. This receptor was taken from a human donor with chronic lymphocytic leukemia. The chain combines TRBV28 with TRBJ1-1; no clear D. The sample was PBMCs, taken after 24 months of ibrutinib treatment. The CDR3 protein is CASHSEQRSTFF. CDR3 DNA: TGTGCCAGCCATTCCGAACAGAGATCGACTTTCTTT.